Presented here are 10 T cell receptor beta chains from one specimen sequenced in a study of identifying expanded T cells in peripheral blood. Method: immunoSEQ multiplex PCR; TCRdb's copy keeps in-frame clones and lacks some. The sample yields 70,000 or so clones, roughly 90% seen once. Sequencing input: blood. The receptor set was obtained from a person between 18 and 75 years old in good health.

The rearrangement joins TRBV5-8 to TRBJ1-2; D remains ambiguous. V lost 0 bases to trimming and J lost 1 base, with 10 bases between them. The CDR3 is 15 amino acids. Germline CDR1 reads SGHTS; CDR2 reads YDEGEE. The CDR3 is CASSLGRRFNYGYTF. The CDR3 coding sequence is TGTGCCAGCAGCTTGGGTAGGAGGTTTAACTATGGCTACACCTTC.

In its sample, this clone was seen once. The chain joins TRBV6-5 to TRBJ2-7, with 11 positions matching TRBD1. CDR1 and CDR2 (germline): MNHEY, SVGAGI. The CDR3 length is 15 residues. The J segment lost 2 bases and the V segment lost 0 bases, leaving 0 bases of the junction unmatched. In DNA, the CDR3 is TGTGCCAGCAGTTACTCGGACAGGGGGCCCTACGAGCAGTACTTC. It yields the protein CASSYSDRGPYEQYF.

V and J are TRBV14 and TRBJ1-2; TRBD1 aligns across 7 bases. Germline lookup yields CDR1 SGHDN and CDR2 FVKESK. Trimming at V came to 4 bases and at J to 8 bases, leaving 16 bases not matched to a gene. This CDR3 is built from 16 residues. This CDR3 is CASSLRGGDSPLGYTF. The CDR3 nucleotides are TGTGCCAGCAGCCTACGGGGGGGGGACAGTCCACTCGGCTACACCTTC.

Only a few counts were recorded for this clone. The chain links TRBV15 to TRBJ1-1; the D gene is possibly TRBD1 (6 bases). This CDR3 is built from 14 residues. V was pared by 0 bases and J by 4 bases, with 9 bases between. Germline V gene sequence: CDR1 LNHNV, CDR2 YYDKDF (reference sequence). DNA of the CDR3: TGTGCCACCAGCAGAGACAGGGGAAGCACTGAAGCTTTCTTT. Its protein product is CATSRDRGSTEAFF. The full variable domain, in which reference TRBV15 and TRBJ1-1 provide the parts outside the CDR3, is DAMVIQNPRYQVTQFGKPVTLSCSQTLNHNVMYWYQQKSSQAPKLLFHYYDKDFNNEADTPDNFQSRRPNTSFCFLDIRSPGLGDTAMYLCATSRDRGSTEAFFGQGTRLTVV.

The chain recombines TRBV19 with TRBJ1-5, with TRBD1 identical over 7 bases. The V gene end was trimmed by 4 bases and the J gene end by 2 bases; junction bases not matched to a gene: 5. The germline CDR1 and CDR2 sequences are LNHDA and SQIVND (reference sequence). CDR3 size: 15 residues. CDR3 nucleotide sequence: TGTGCCAGTAGTACCCAGGGGGGAGGCAATCAGCCCCAGCATTTT. It translates to CASSTQGGGNQPQHF. The whole variable domain, filled in from reference TRBV19 and TRBJ1-5, reads DGGITQSPKYLFRKEGQNVTLSCEQNLNHDAMYWYRQDPGQGLRLIYYSQIVNDFQKGDIAEGYSVSREKKESFPLTVTSAQKNPTAFYLCASSTQGGGNQPQHFGDGTRLSIL.

This clone was seen a handful of times. The chain couples TRBV7-2 to TRBJ2-2; no definite D call. The ends were cut back, 1 base at V and 3 bases at J, with 6 bases in the middle. This CDR3 region has 14 residues. Germline assignment: CDR1 SGHTA and CDR2 FQGNSA. The CDR3 DNA sequence: TGTGCCAGCAGCTTAGGAGTAGACACCGGGGAGCTGTTTTTT. As protein: CASSLGVDTGELFF.

The chain combines TRBV5-1 with TRBJ2-1; TRBD2 matches 14 bases. The trim removed 4 bases at V and 10 bases at J, leaving 7 bases unmatched. The germline V gene encodes CDR1 SGHRS and CDR2 YFSETQ. The CDR3 loop spans 15 amino acids. CDR3 sequence reads: CASSPGLAGAKEQFF. In DNA form, the CDR3 reads TGCGCCAGCAGCCCGGGACTAGCGGGAGCAAAAGAGCAGTTCTTC. The variable domain in full, completed from reference TRBV5-1 and TRBJ2-1, reads KAGVTQTPRYLIKTRGQQVTLSCSPISGHRSVSWYQQTPGQGLQFLFEYFSETQRNKGNFPGRFSGRQFSNSRSEMNVSTLELGDSALYLCASSPGLAGAKEQFFGPGTRLTVL.

The chain carries TRBV5-4 and TRBJ2-3; D remains unclear. Trimming pared 1 base from V and 2 bases from J, leaving 14 bases between. Germline V CDR1 and CDR2: SGHNT, YYREEE (reference sequence). The CDR3 extends over 16 amino acids. CDR3 protein: CASSLLLPGSTDTQYF. The CDR3 coding sequence is TGTGCCAGCAGCTTGTTGCTTCCGGGTTCCACAGATACGCAGTATTTT.

The sample holds a few counts of this clone. The chain links TRBV7-9 to TRBJ2-7, with D possibly TRBD2 on 6 matching bases. V lost 5 bases to trimming and J lost 1 base, with 9 bases between them. The CDR3 sequence is 13 residues long. Germline V CDR1 and CDR2: SEHNR, FQNEAQ (reference sequence). The CDR3 DNA follows: TGTGCCAGCAGCACCAGCGGGTCCTACGAGCAGTACTTC. The encoded protein is CASSTSGSYEQYF.

The chain couples TRBV7-2 to TRBJ2-6; possibly TRBD1 or TRBD2 for D (5 bases each). The CDR3 is 18 residues long. V dropped 3 bases and J dropped 0 bases, with 15 bases sitting between them. Germline-derived CDR1 and CDR2 are SGHTA and FQGNSA. The CDR3, as DNA: TGTGCCAGCAGCTTCTCCGGGACGGGGAGCTCTGGGGCCAACGTCCTGACTTTC. As protein: CASSFSGTGSSGANVLTF.